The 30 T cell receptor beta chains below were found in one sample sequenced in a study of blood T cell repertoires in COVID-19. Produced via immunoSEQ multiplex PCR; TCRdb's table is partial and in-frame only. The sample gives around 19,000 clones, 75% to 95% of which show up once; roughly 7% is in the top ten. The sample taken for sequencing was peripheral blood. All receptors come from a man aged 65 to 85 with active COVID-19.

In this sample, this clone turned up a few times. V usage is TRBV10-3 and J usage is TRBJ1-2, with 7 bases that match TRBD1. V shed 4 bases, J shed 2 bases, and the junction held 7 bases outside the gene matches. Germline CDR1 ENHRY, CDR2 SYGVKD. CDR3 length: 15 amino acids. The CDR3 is CAISGGAGQNYGYTF. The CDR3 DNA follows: TGTGCCATCAGTGGTGGGGCGGGACAGAACTATGGCTACACCTTC.

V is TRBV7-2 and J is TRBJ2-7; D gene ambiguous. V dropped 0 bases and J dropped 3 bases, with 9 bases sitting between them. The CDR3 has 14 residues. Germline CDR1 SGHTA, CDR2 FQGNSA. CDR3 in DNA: TGTGCCAGCAGCTTAGCGTCGACTGGCTACGAGCAGTACTTC. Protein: CASSLASTGYEQYF. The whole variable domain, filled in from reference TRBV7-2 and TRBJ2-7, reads GAGVSQSPSNKVTEKGKDVELRCDPISGHTALYWYRQSLGQGLEFLIYFQGNSAPDKSGLPSDRFSAERTGGSVSTLTIQRTQQEDSAVYLCASSLASTGYEQYFGPGTRLTVT.

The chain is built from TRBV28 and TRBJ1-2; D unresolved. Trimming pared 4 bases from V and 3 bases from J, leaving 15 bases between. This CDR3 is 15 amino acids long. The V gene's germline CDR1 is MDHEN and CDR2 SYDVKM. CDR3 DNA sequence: TGTGCCAGCAGTTCTTTTTCCGGGGTATACTATGGCTACACCTTC. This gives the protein CASSSFSGVYYGYTF.

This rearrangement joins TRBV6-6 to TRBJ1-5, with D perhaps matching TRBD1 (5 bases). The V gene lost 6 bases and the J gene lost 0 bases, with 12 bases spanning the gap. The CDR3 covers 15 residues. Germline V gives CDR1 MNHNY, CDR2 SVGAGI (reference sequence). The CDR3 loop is CASRPDSNSNQPQHF. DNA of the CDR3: TGTGCCAGCAGACCAGACAGCAATAGCAATCAGCCCCAGCATTTT.

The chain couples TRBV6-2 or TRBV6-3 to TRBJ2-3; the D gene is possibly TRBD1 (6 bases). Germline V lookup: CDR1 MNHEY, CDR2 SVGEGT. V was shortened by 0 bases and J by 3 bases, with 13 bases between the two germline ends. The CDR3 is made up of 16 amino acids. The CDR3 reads CASSYSSVTGTDTQYF. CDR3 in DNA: TGTGCCAGCAGTTACTCGAGTGTTACAGGGACAGATACGCAGTATTTT.

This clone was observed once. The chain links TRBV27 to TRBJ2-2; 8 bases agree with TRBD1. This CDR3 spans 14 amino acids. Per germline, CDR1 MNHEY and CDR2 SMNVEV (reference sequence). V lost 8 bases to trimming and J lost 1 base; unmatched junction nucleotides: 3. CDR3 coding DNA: TGTGCCAGCCGGGGACAGGTGAACACCGGGGAGCTGTTTTTT. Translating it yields CASRGQVNTGELFF.

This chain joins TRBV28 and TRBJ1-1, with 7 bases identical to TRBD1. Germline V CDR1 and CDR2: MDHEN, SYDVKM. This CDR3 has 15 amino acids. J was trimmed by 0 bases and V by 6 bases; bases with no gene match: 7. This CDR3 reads CASSRRGAMNTEAFF. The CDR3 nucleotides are TGTGCCAGCAGCCGCAGGGGGGCCATGAACACTGAAGCTTTCTTT.

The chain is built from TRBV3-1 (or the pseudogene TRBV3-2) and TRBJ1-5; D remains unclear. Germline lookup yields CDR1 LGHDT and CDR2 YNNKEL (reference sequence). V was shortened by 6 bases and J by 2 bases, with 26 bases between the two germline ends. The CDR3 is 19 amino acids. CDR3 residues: CASSPNTFQKLQGNQPQHF. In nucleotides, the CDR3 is TGTGCCAGCAGTCCAAATACGTTTCAGAAACTCCAGGGCAATCAGCCCCAGCATTTT.

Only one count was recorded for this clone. The CDR3 DNA follows: TGCAGCGTTGTGGTCGGGGGGGTCAATGAGCAGTTCTTC. Amino acid sequence: CSVVVGGVNEQFF. This sequence joins TRBV29-1 and TRBJ2-1; 8 bases agree with TRBD2. The trim removed 4 bases at V and 6 bases at J, leaving 5 bases unmatched. The germline CDR1 and CDR2 sequences are SQVTM and ANQGSEA. CDR3 size: 13 residues.

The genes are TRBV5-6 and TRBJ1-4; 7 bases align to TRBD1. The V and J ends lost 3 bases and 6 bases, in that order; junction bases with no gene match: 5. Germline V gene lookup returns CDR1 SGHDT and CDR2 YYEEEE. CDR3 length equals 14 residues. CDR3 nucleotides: TGTGCCAGCAGCTATACAGGGGATTATGAAAAACTGTTTTTT. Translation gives CASSYTGDYEKLFF.

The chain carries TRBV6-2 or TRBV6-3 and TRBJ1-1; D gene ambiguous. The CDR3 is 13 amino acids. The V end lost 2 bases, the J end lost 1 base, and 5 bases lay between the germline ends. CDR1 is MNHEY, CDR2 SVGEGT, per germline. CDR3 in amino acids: CASSYTRNTEAFF. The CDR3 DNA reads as TGTGCCAGCAGTTACACCAGGAACACTGAAGCTTTCTTT.

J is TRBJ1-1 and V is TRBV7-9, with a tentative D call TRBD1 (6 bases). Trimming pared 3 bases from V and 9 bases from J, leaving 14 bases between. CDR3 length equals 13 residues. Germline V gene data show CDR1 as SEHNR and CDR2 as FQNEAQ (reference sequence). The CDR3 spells CASSLEGQPKAFF. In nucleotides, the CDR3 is TGTGCCAGCAGCTTGGAAGGACAGCCTAAAGCTTTCTTT. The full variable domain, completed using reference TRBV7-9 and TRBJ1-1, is DTGVSQNPRHKITKRGQNVTFRCDPISEHNRLYWYRQTLGQGPEFLTYFQNEAQLEKSRLLSDRFSAERPKGSFSTLEIQRTEQGDSAMYLCASSLEGQPKAFFGQGTRLTVV.

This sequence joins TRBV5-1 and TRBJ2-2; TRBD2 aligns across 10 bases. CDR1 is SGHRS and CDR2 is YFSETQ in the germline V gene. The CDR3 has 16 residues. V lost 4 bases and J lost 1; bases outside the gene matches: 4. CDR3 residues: CASSPLAGGNTGELFF. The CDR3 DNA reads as TGCGCCAGCAGCCCCTTAGCGGGAGGGAACACCGGGGAGCTGTTTTTT.

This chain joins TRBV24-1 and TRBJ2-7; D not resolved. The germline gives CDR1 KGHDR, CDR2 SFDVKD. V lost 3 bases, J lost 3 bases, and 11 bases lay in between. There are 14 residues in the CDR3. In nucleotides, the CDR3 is TGTGCCACCAGTGATGGCCCCCTTGGCTACGAGCAGTACTTC. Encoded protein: CATSDGPLGYEQYF.

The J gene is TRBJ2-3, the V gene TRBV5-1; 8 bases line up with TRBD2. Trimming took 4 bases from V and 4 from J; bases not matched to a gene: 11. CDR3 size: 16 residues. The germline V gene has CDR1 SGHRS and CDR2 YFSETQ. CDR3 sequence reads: CASSPLGSGSPDTQYF. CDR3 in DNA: TGCGCCAGCAGCCCTCTCGGCAGCGGGAGTCCAGATACGCAGTATTTT.

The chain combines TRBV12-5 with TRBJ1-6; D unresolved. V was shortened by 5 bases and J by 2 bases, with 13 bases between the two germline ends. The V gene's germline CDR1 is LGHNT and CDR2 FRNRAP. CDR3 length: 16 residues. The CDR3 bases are TGTGCTAGTGGTCCTCCGGGGAGGACCTATAATTCACCCCTCCACTTT. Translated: CASGPPGRTYNSPLHF.

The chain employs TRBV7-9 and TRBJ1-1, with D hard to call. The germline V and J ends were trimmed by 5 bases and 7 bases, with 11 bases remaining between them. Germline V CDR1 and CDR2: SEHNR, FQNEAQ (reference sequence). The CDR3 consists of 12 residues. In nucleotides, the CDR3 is TGTGCCAGCAGCCCAGGATTTGATGAAGCTTTCTTT. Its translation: CASSPGFDEAFF.

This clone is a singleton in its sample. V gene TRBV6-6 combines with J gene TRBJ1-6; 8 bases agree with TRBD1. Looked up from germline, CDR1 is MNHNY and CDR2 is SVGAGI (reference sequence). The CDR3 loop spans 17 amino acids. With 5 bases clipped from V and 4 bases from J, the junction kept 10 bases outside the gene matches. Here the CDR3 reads CASSLTGTGGYNSPLHF. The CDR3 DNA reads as TGTGCCAGCAGTCTCACCGGAACAGGGGGGTATAATTCACCCCTCCACTTT.

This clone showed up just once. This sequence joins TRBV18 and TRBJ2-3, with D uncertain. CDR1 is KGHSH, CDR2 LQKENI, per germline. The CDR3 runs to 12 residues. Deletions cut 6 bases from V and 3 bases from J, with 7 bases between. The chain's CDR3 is CASSPSTDTQYF. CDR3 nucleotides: TGTGCCAGCTCCCCATCTACAGATACGCAGTATTTT.

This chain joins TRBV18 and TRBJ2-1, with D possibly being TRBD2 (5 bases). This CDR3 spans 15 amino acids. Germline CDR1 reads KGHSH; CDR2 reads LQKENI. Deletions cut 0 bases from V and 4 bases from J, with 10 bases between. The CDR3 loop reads CASSPPTTPYNEQFF. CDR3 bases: TGTGCCAGCTCACCACCGACTACCCCTTACAATGAGCAGTTCTTC.

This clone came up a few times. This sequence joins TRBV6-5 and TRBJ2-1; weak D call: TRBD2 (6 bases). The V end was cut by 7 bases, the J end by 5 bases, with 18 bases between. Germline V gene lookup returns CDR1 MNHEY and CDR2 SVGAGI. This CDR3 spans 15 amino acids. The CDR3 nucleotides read TGTGCCAGCATGGACCTTGCGGGGTCGGACAATGAGCAGTTCTTC. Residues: CASMDLAGSDNEQFF.

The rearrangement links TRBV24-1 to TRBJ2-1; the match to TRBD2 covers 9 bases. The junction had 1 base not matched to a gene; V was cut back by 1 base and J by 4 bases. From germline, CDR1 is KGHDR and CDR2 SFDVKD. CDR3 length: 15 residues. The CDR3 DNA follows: TGTGCCACCAGTGATTTTAGCGGGGGATACAATGAGCAGTTCTTC. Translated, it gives CATSDFSGGYNEQFF.

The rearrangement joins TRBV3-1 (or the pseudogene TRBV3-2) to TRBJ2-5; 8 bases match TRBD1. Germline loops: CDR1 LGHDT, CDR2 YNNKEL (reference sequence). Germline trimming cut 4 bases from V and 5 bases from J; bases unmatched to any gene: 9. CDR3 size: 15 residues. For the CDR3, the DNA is TGTGCCAGCAGCCCCTTCCGGGACAGGATGGAGACCCAGTACTTC. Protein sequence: CASSPFRDRMETQYF.

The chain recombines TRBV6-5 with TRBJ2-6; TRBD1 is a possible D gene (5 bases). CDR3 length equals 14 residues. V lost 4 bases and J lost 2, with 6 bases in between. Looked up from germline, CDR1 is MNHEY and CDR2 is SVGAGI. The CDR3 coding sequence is TGTGCCAGCAGTTGGACAACTGGGGCCAACGTCCTGACTTTC. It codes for CASSWTTGANVLTF.

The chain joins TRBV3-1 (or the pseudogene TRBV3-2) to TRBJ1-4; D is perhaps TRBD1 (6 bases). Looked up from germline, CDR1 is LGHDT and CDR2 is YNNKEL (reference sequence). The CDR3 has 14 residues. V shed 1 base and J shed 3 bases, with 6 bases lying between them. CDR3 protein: CASSQGGPNEKLFF. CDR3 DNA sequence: TGTGCCAGCAGCCAAGGGGGGCCTAATGAAAAACTGTTTTTT.

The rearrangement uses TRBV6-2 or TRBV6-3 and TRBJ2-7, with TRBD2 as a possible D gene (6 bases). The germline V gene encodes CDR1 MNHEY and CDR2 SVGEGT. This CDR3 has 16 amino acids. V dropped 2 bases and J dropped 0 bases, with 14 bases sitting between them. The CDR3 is CASSYPGGVRSYEQYF. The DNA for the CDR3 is TGTGCCAGCAGTTACCCGGGCGGGGTTCGCTCCTACGAGCAGTACTTC.

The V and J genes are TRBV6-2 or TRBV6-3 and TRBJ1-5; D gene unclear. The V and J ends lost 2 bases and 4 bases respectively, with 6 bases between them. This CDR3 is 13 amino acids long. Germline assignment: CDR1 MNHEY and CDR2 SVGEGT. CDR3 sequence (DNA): TGTGCCAGCAGTTACAGCAGGAATCAGCCCCAGCATTTT. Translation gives CASSYSRNQPQHF.

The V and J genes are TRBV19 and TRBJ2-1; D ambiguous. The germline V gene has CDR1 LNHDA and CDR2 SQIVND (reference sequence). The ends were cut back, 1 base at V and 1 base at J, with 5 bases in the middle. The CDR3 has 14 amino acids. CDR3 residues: CASSIGLSYNEQFF. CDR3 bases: TGTGCCAGTAGTATAGGTCTATCCTACAATGAGCAGTTCTTC.

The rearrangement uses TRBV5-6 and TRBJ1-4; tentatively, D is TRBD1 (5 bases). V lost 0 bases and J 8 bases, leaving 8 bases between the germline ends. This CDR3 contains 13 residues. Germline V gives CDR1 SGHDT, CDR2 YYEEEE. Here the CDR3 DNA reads TGTGCCAGCAGCTTGGGCAGGGCCGAAAAACTGTTTTTT. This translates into CASSLGRAEKLFF.

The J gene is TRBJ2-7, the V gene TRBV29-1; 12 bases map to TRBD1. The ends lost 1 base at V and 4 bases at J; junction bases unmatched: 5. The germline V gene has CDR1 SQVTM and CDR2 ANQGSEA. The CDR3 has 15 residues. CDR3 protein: CSVEVRDRGHYEQYF. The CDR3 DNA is TGCAGCGTTGAAGTCCGGGACAGGGGGCATTACGAGCAGTACTTC.